The sequence of this T cell receptor beta chain was determined in a study of blood T cell repertoires in COVID-19. Study overall: Acute-phase and convalescent COVID-19 samples originated in the United States, Italy and Spain. T cells, B-cell-depleted T cells, or PBMCs provided the cDNA or gDNA that served as material.

Original processing notes: Cell counts per sample came from amplifying reference gene primers. Here immunoSEQ multiplex PCR was the method, and the copy in TCRdb shows in-frame clones only, minus some. The V and J calls and clone size come from that table; D and trimming were worked out from the DNA. Among some 170,000 clones listed, 82% were seen once. The germline V gene encodes CDR1 SGHRS and CDR2 YFSETQ. The CDR3 spans 15 residues. V gave up 0 bases and J gave up 1 base, with 11 bases separating them. This sequence joins TRBV5-1 and TRBJ2-7, with D possibly TRBD2 on 5 matching bases. The sample was peripheral blood. This clonotype was sampled from a woman between 65 and 79 years old with acute or convalescent COVID-19. CDR3 nucleotide sequence: TGCGCCAGCAGCTTGGGAGACTACCCTTCCTACGAGCAGTACTTC. Encoded protein: CASSLGDYPSYEQYF.